These 20 T cell receptor beta chains were sequenced from one sample in a study of STAT5B mutations in CD4+ large granular lymphocyte leukemia. Clones were sequenced by immunoSEQ multiplex PCR, and TCRdb holds only the in-frame ones, with some missing. The sample lists around 30,000 clones, roughly 72% seen once, with roughly 2% in the top ten. Material for sequencing was CD4+ T cells from blood buffy coats. The receptor source for this set is a human donor in good health.

J is TRBJ1-1 and V is TRBV29-1; D is ambiguous. V gave up 7 bases and J gave up 1 base, with 13 bases separating them. This CDR3 has 13 residues. CDR1 is SQVTM, CDR2 ANQGSEA, per germline. CDR3 loop: CSARWSPNTEAFF. The CDR3 DNA is TGCAGCGCTAGATGGAGCCCGAACACTGAAGCTTTCTTT. Full variable domain (remainder filled in from reference TRBV29-1 and TRBJ1-1): SAVISQKPSRDICQRGTSLTIQCQVDSQVTMMFWYRQQPGQSLTLIATANQGSEATYESGFVIDKFPISRPNLTFSTLTVSNMSPEDSSIYLCSARWSPNTEAFFGQGTRLTVV.

The genes are TRBV5-1 and TRBJ2-5; D may correspond to TRBD1 or TRBD2 (5 bases each). The CDR3 is 13 amino acids. The V gene lost 1 base and the J gene lost 5 bases, with 9 bases spanning the gap. Germline V gene data show CDR1 as SGHRS and CDR2 as YFSETQ. Written as DNA, the CDR3 is TGCGCCAGCAGCTTGCTGGGGGTGGAGACCCAGTACTTC. It translates to CASSLLGVETQYF.

The CDR3 is CATSRRIQGDTQYF. The DNA for the CDR3 is TGTGCCACCAGCAGAAGAATTCAGGGCGATACGCAGTATTTT. This chain connects TRBV15 to TRBJ2-3, with D perhaps matching TRBD1 (5 bases). Trimming took 2 bases from V and 6 from J, leaving 12 bases between them. This CDR3 has 14 amino acids. Looked up from germline, CDR1 is LNHNV and CDR2 is YYDKDF (reference sequence). The full variable domain, its missing parts supplied by reference TRBV15 and TRBJ2-3, is DAMVIQNPRYQVTQFGKPVTLSCSQTLNHNVMYWYQQKSSQAPKLLFHYYDKDFNNEADTPDNFQSRRPNTSFCFLDIRSPGLGDTAMYLCATSRRIQGDTQYFGPGTRLTVL.

J is TRBJ2-2 and V is TRBV2, with 7 bases aligning to TRBD2. The CDR3 loop spans 16 amino acids. CDR1 and CDR2 (germline): SNHLY, FYNNEI. With 4 bases clipped from V and 4 bases from J, the junction kept 9 bases outside the gene matches. The CDR3 bases are TGTGCCAGCAGTGCTTTTGGGGGGGGGATCACCGGGGAGCTGTTTTTT. Its protein is CASSAFGGGITGELFF. Variable domain in full (rest from reference TRBV2 and TRBJ2-2): EPEVTQTPSHQVTQMGQEVILRCVPISNHLYFYWYRQILGQKVEFLVSFYNNEISEKSEIFDDQFSVERPDGSNFTLKIRSTKLEDSAMYFCASSAFGGGITGELFFGEGSRLTVL.

This chain uses TRBV25-1 with TRBJ1-6; unclear D gene. This CDR3 comprises 17 residues. Germline CDR1 reads MGHDK; CDR2 reads SYGVNS. Trimming took off 4 bases at V and 3 bases at J, with 16 bases between the two ends. DNA of the CDR3: TGTGCCAGCAGTGGCTCCTTCGAAAGGGTCTATAATTCACCCCTCCACTTT. Translated, it gives CASSGSFERVYNSPLHF.

The rearrangement uses TRBV30 and TRBJ2-3; either TRBD1 or TRBD2 may fit D (5 bases each). V lost 3 bases and J 5 bases, leaving 15 bases between the germline ends. This CDR3 has 14 amino acids. Germline V CDR1 and CDR2: GTSNPN, SVGIG (reference sequence). The CDR3 spells CAWSRPGRRDTQYF. The CDR3 DNA is TGTGCCTGGAGCAGACCGGGACGCCGAGATACGCAGTATTTT.

V gene TRBV9 combines with J gene TRBJ1-2, with D uncertain. The germline V gene encodes CDR1 SGDLS and CDR2 YYNGEE. Trimming removed 0 bases at V and 8 bases at J, with 17 bases between. CDR3 length equals 15 residues. Here the CDR3 reads CASSVDPDGKGGYTF. CDR3 sequence (DNA): TGTGCCAGCAGCGTAGACCCTGACGGGAAAGGCGGCTACACCTTC.

CDR3 residues: CASSLTGQGYEQYF. CDR3 in DNA: TGTGCCAGCAGCTTAACGGGACAGGGCTACGAGCAGTACTTC. The chain employs TRBV7-8 and TRBJ2-7; 9 bases line up with TRBD1. This CDR3 has 14 amino acids. V trimming: 2 bases; J trimming: 3 bases; junction bases outside the gene matches: 2. Per the germline V gene, CDR1 is SGHVS and CDR2 is FQNEAQ. The whole variable domain, remainder taken from reference TRBV7-8 and TRBJ2-7, is GAGVSQSPRYKVAKRGQDVALRCDPISGHVSLFWYQQALGQGPEFLTYFQNEAQLDKSGLPSDRFFAERPEGSVSTLKIQRTQQEDSAVYLCASSLTGQGYEQYFGPGTRLTVT.

V is TRBV14 and J is TRBJ2-2; 8 bases map to TRBD2. The CDR3 spans 14 residues. Germline CDR1 reads SGHDN; CDR2 reads FVKESK. Germline trimming cut 3 bases from V and 5 bases from J; bases unmatched to any gene: 2. The CDR3 reads CASSQASGTGELFF. In DNA, the CDR3 is TGTGCCAGCAGCCAGGCTAGCGGGACCGGGGAGCTGTTTTTT.

This sequence joins TRBV5-6 and TRBJ2-6; D possibly matches TRBD1 or TRBD2 (5 bases each). CDR3 length: 14 residues. V was clipped by 4 bases and J by 3 bases, with 8 bases between them. The germline gives CDR1 SGHDT, CDR2 YYEEEE. CDR3 amino acids: CASSQGVGANVLTF. The CDR3 DNA reads TGTGCCAGCAGCCAGGGAGTTGGGGCCAACGTCCTGACTTTC.

The gene calls are TRBV7-6 and TRBJ2-5; 9 bases map to TRBD1. The CDR3 covers 18 residues. Germline trimming cut 2 bases from V and 2 bases from J; bases unmatched to any gene: 12. Per the germline V gene, CDR1 is SGHVS and CDR2 is FNYEAQ. The CDR3 reads CASSLSTGGGSVQETQYF. In DNA, the CDR3 is TGTGCCAGCAGCTTATCCACAGGGGGCGGGAGTGTTCAAGAGACCCAGTACTTC.

A few counts support this clone. The CDR3 region is CASSPGSYNSPLHF. The CDR3 DNA is TGTGCCAGCTCACCCGGCTCCTATAATTCACCCCTCCACTTT. The chain combines TRBV18 with TRBJ1-6; D is undetermined. The CDR3 is made up of 14 amino acids. Per germline, CDR1 KGHSH and CDR2 LQKENI. V lost 3 bases and J 0 bases, leaving 3 bases between the germline ends.

This sequence joins TRBV2 and TRBJ1-2, with D perhaps TRBD1 (6 bases). Per the germline V gene, CDR1 is SNHLY and CDR2 is FYNNEI. The ends were cut back, 6 bases at V and 4 bases at J, with 9 bases in the middle. CDR3 length equals 12 residues. CDR3 sequence: CASSSGVYGYTF. For the CDR3, the DNA is TGTGCCAGCAGCTCAGGGGTCTATGGCTACACCTTC. The full variable domain, in which reference TRBV2 and TRBJ1-2 provide the parts outside the CDR3, is EPEVTQTPSHQVTQMGQEVILRCVPISNHLYFYWYRQILGQKVEFLVSFYNNEISEKSEIFDDQFSVERPDGSNFTLKIRSTKLEDSAMYFCASSSGVYGYTFGSGTRLTVV.

V usage is TRBV5-1 and J usage is TRBJ1-4; the D gene is possibly TRBD1 (5 bases). V was pared by 0 bases and J by 7 bases, with 10 bases between. CDR3 length: 14 amino acids. CDR1 and CDR2 from the germline V gene are SGHRS and YFSETQ. CDR3 protein: CASSLVSGSEKLFF. CDR3 coding DNA: TGCGCCAGCAGCTTGGTGTCAGGGAGTGAAAAACTGTTTTTT.

This clone has only one observation. CDR3 sequence (DNA): TGCAGCGTTGAAACAGGGGGCAGACACCAGCATTTT. Protein product: CSVETGGRHQHF. The rearrangement uses TRBV29-1 and TRBJ1-5; 9 bases are shared with TRBD1. The V gene's germline CDR1 is SQVTM and CDR2 ANQGSEA. J was trimmed by 12 bases and V by 2 bases; bases with no gene match: 5. The CDR3 is 12 residues long.

The gene calls are TRBV7-9 and TRBJ1-4; D is uncertain. Between the trimmed V and J ends, which lost 1 base and 4 bases, there was a span of 10 bases. This CDR3 spans 15 amino acids. Germline-derived CDR1 and CDR2 are SEHNR and FQNEAQ (reference sequence). The DNA for the CDR3 is TGTGCCAGCAGCTTAGGTACCGCGATTAATGAAAAACTGTTTTTT. This codes for CASSLGTAINEKLFF.

The rearrangement links TRBV7-2 to TRBJ2-5, with 10 bases fitting TRBD2. Germline trimming cut 7 bases from V and 5 bases from J; bases unmatched to any gene: 16. This CDR3 comprises 17 residues. In germline, CDR1 is SGHTA, CDR2 FQGNSA. CDR3 in DNA: TGTGCCAGCACCCGACTCGGGGAGCGGGGGGGCAGGGAGACCCAGTACTTC. It encodes CASTRLGERGGRETQYF.

The rearrangement joins TRBV6-1 to TRBJ2-4; 9 nucleotides line up with TRBD1. CDR3 length equals 16 residues. The trim removed 2 bases at V and 3 bases at J, leaving 5 bases unmatched. The germline V gene has CDR1 MNHNS and CDR2 SASEGT. The CDR3 loop reads CASSEPGTGLKNIQYF. DNA of the CDR3: TGTGCCAGCAGTGAACCCGGGACAGGGCTCAAAAACATTCAGTACTTC.

This chain connects TRBV7-7 to TRBJ1-1; TRBD1 might be the D (5 bases). CDR3 length: 14 residues. Trimming stripped 5 bases from V and 4 bases from J, with 14 bases between. Germline CDR1 SSHAT, CDR2 FNYEAQ (reference sequence). CDR3 nucleotide sequence: TGTGCCAGCAGCCCCGGGGCGGGGAGCACTGAAGCTTTCTTT. It yields the protein CASSPGAGSTEAFF.

J is TRBJ2-1 and V is TRBV7-6, with D unclear. V lost 2 bases and J 8 bases, leaving 4 bases between the germline ends. The CDR3 extends over 11 amino acids. CDR1 is SGHVS and CDR2 is FNYEAQ in the germline V gene. The CDR3 loop is CASSLTDEQFF. The CDR3 DNA is TGTGCCAGCAGCTTAACCGATGAGCAGTTCTTC.